The rows below give T cell receptor beta chains drawn from one sample of a study of T cells after somatic rescue of genetic block. TCRdb's copy holds only in-frame clones and misses some; the assay was immunoSEQ multiplex PCR. The sample records more than 10,000 clones, under 85% being singletons. Specimen: peripheral blood mononuclear cells (PBMCs). Every receptor here comes from a boy younger than 18. The CDR3 runs from the conserved cysteine through the conserved F or W. The order of the fields is CDR3 protein, CDR3 DNA, D gene, V gene, clone size, J gene. D genes are given only for firm matches. Some rows have no size entry. The others give once, few or many, or a class for an expanded clone.

CASSFPYRPFSYEQYF,TGTGCCAGCAGTTTCCCTTACCGTCCTTTTTCGTACGAGCAGTACTTC,NA,TRBV28,NA,TRBJ2-7
CASSPSELTGNTIYF,TGTGCCAGCTCACCATCAGAACTGACTGGAAACACCATATATTTT,NA,TRBV18,NA,TRBJ1-3
CASSFDSGISYNEQFF,TGTGCCAGCAGCTTTGATAGCGGGATTTCCTACAATGAGCAGTTCTTC,TRBD2,TRBV5-8,NA,TRBJ2-1
CASSLAGKGYTF,TGTGCCAGCAGCTTAGCAGGGAAGGGCTACACCTTC,NA,TRBV7-9,NA,TRBJ1-2
CASSYSMGARETQYF,TGTGCCAGCAGTTACTCGATGGGGGCGAGGGAGACCCAGTACTTC,NA,TRBV6-5,NA,TRBJ2-5
CASSLRSNYGYTF,TGTGCCAGCAGCTTAAGAAGTAACTATGGCTACACCTTC,NA,TRBV11-2,NA,TRBJ1-2
CASSLLMGLTDTQYF,TGCGCCAGCAGCCTCCTGATGGGACTCACAGATACGCAGTATTTT,NA,TRBV5-1,medium-sized,TRBJ2-3
CASRKGQGAWETQYF,TGTGCCAGCAGAAAAGGACAGGGGGCATGGGAGACCCAGTACTTC,TRBD1,TRBV6-6,NA,TRBJ2-5
CASSLVLYGYTF,TGTGCCAGCAGCTTAGTTCTTTATGGCTACACCTTC,NA,TRBV5-6,NA,TRBJ1-2
CASSVQGAGEQYF,TGCGCCAGCAGCGTCCAGGGGGCTGGGGAGCAGTACTTC,TRBD1,TRBV5-1,NA,TRBJ2-7
CASSRTTGRTDTQYF,TGTGCCAGCTCACGGACGACAGGGCGGACAGATACGCAGTATTTT,TRBD1,TRBV18,NA,TRBJ2-3
CASSYPDSPSYGYTF,TGCGCCAGCAGCTACCCGGACAGTCCCTCCTATGGCTACACCTTC,NA,TRBV5-1,NA,TRBJ1-2
CASSLHGTGRGMNTEAFF,TGTGCCAGCAGCTTGCACGGGACAGGAAGGGGCATGAACACTGAAGCTTTCTTT,TRBD1,TRBV5-5,medium-sized,TRBJ1-1
CASSPLEGDYGYTF,TGTGCCAGCTCACCCCTTGAGGGGGACTATGGCTACACCTTC,NA,TRBV18,NA,TRBJ1-2
CASSPESYNSPLHF,TGTGCCAGCAGCCCCGAATCCTATAATTCACCCCTCCACTTT,NA,TRBV11-2,NA,TRBJ1-6
CASSYGPRNEKLFF,TGTGCCAGCAGTTACGGGCCGCGTAATGAAAAACTGTTTTTT,NA,TRBV6-5,few,TRBJ1-4